These 2 T cell receptor beta chains were all obtained from the same sample, sequenced in a study of blood T cell repertoires in COVID-19. The method was immunoSEQ multiplex PCR; TCRdb's version includes in-frame clones alone and lacks a portion of them. The sample has about 170,000 clones, about 86% seen once. Sequencing input: peripheral blood. The receptors derive from a man between 45 and 60 years old with active or convalescent COVID-19.

The chain has TRBV19 and TRBJ2-7, with 7 bases identical to TRBD1. Germline V lookup: CDR1 LNHDA, CDR2 SQIVND (reference sequence). V lost 5 bases and J lost 0; bases outside the gene matches: 10. CDR3 length equals 16 residues. CDR3 region: CASSPRTGAPSYEQYF. CDR3 in DNA: TGTGCCAGTAGTCCACGGACAGGCGCCCCCTCCTACGAGCAGTACTTC.

The chain links TRBV5-6 to TRBJ1-2, with 10 bases identical to TRBD1. Per the germline V gene, CDR1 is SGHDT and CDR2 is YYEEEE. Trimming cost V 4 bases and J 7 bases; bases outside gene matches: 7. This CDR3 region has 14 residues. The CDR3 DNA is TGTGCCAGCAGCCGGGGACAGGGGAGTGCTGGCTACACCTTC. As protein: CASSRGQGSAGYTF.